The rows below give T cell receptor beta chains drawn from one sample of a study of T cell repertoires in cytomegalovirus infection. Each CDR3 protein gets one entry after TCRdb re-called the reads with MiXCR. The sample shows tens of thousands of distinct CDR3 sequences, around 30% of them seen only once. These receptors have no identified antigens. Sequenced material: CD8+ T cells from cultured PBMCs, taken from culture after CMV antigen stimulation. These receptors were obtained from a human donor in good health (CMV status not recorded). Some clones in this sample may be carry-over from other donors' samples. Both conserved end residues are trimmed from each CDR3. Each record gives: CDR3 length, V gene, J gene, CDR3 protein.

length: 13
V: TRBV7-3
J: TRBJ2-1
CDR3: ASSLASGGANEQF

length: 16
V: TRBV7-6
J: TRBJ1-1
CDR3: ASSPNPFYRGLNTEAF

length: 15
V: TRBV19
J: TRBJ2-1
CDR3: ASSPVRGSLMGNEQF

length: 11
V: TRBV27
J: TRBJ2-1
CDR3: ASSLEGLHEQF

length: 12
V: TRBV4-1
J: TRBJ2-1
CDR3: ASSQDSGHNEQF

length: 16
V: TRBV12-3/TRBV12-4
J: TRBJ2-3
CDR3: ASSFRLAGGPGTDTQY

length: 15
V: TRBV4-3
J: TRBJ1-4
CDR3: ASSQDRGGTRGEKLF

length: 14
V: TRBV6-7
J: TRBJ2-5
CDR3: ASSYSPRATQETQY

length: 13
V: TRBV19
J: TRBJ1-1
CDR3: ASSTFGHLNTEAF

length: 9
V: TRBV27
J: TRBJ2-5
CDR3: ASSFQGTQY

length: 13
V: TRBV9
J: TRBJ2-5
CDR3: ASSVERDTPRTQY

length: 12
V: TRBV9
J: TRBJ1-3
CDR3: ASSVFTAGNTIY

length: 12
V: TRBV6-6
J: TRBJ2-2
CDR3: ASSYATGTGELF

length: 13
V: TRBV28
J: TRBJ1-1
CDR3: ASSPYRGLGTEAF

length: 13
V: TRBV7-9
J: TRBJ1-4
CDR3: ASSLRDRANEKLF

length: 14
V: TRBV7-8
J: TRBJ2-4
CDR3: ASSTLRGPRADIQY

length: 14
V: TRBV6-2/TRBV6-3
J: TRBJ2-6
CDR3: ASSYSEGTGANVLT

length: 15
V: TRBV7-2
J: TRBJ2-5
CDR3: ASSHPLRGPGGETQY

length: 12
V: TRBV12-3/TRBV12-4
J: TRBJ2-2
CDR3: ASSQGANTGELF

length: 13
V: TRBV2
J: TRBJ1-1
CDR3: ASRDPTGGVSEAF

length: 13
V: TRBV7-9
J: TRBJ2-1
CDR3: ASSAGTSGTDEQF

length: 15
V: TRBV27
J: TRBJ1-1
CDR3: ASSLGSAAGDNTEAF

length: 10
V: TRBV6-6
J: TRBJ2-5
CDR3: ASSGDKETQY

length: 15
V: TRBV9
J: TRBJ2-3
CDR3: ASTKSGGGGFTDTQY

length: 12
V: TRBV10-2
J: TRBJ2-7
CDR3: ASSESRGLPEQY

length: 14
V: TRBV11-2
J: TRBJ2-5
CDR3: ASSLTSGTTKETQY

length: 14
V: TRBV24-1
J: TRBJ2-7
CDR3: ATSDPEFRGLYEQY

length: 11
V: TRBV7-9
J: TRBJ1-1
CDR3: ASSSPGVPEAF

length: 12
V: TRBV20-1
J: TRBJ2-2
CDR3: SASAGKVTGELF

length: 12
V: TRBV7-2
J: TRBJ1-4
CDR3: ASSPGQGTWKLF

length: 11
V: TRBV5-1
J: TRBJ1-1
CDR3: ASSLAGGGEAF

length: 14
V: TRBV27
J: TRBJ2-1
CDR3: ASRPAGAASYNEQF

length: 14
V: TRBV10-3
J: TRBJ1-6
CDR3: ATQLTGSSYNSPLH

length: 13
V: TRBV27
J: TRBJ1-4
CDR3: ASSSAGRTNEKLF

length: 12
V: TRBV28
J: TRBJ1-1
CDR3: ASSWMGEVTEAF

length: 16
V: TRBV7-8
J: TRBJ2-1
CDR3: ASSLEYGGARSYNEQF

length: 14
V: TRBV11-2
J: TRBJ2-1
CDR3: ASSRGVDSSYNEQF

length: 13
V: TRBV27
J: TRBJ1-2
CDR3: ASGRSGQGGYGYT

length: 11
V: TRBV4-1
J: TRBJ2-1
CDR3: ASSQLEGNEQF

length: 10
V: TRBV27
J: TRBJ1-6
CDR3: ASRGGGEPLH

length: 13
V: TRBV28
J: TRBJ2-7
CDR3: ASSLILQGGYEQY

length: 13
V: TRBV20-1
J: TRBJ2-1
CDR3: SARDQREVYNEQF

length: 13
V: TRBV29-1
J: TRBJ2-5
CDR3: SAEEDRGVEETQY

length: 19
V: TRBV6-5
J: TRBJ1-1
CDR3: ASSYKSFLVRQPEANTEAF

length: 11
V: TRBV6-1
J: TRBJ1-5
CDR3: ASRYESNQPQH

length: 12
V: TRBV19
J: TRBJ2-3
CDR3: ASSISGGADTQY

length: 11
V: TRBV3-1
J: TRBJ2-7
CDR3: ASSPQGPHEQY

length: 12
V: TRBV27
J: TRBJ2-1
CDR3: ASSLAVTVNEQF

length: 14
V: TRBV10-3
J: TRBJ2-5
CDR3: AISESRRGLGETQY

length: 10
V: TRBV7-9
J: TRBJ1-5
CDR3: ASTQGDQPQH

length: 12
V: TRBV12-3/TRBV12-4
J: TRBJ2-1
CDR3: ASTQTHGHNEQF